Following are 16 T cell receptor beta chains from one sample sequenced in a study of cytomegalovirus exposure and HLA in healthy donors. The PCR made use of 60 Vbeta and 13 Jbeta primers. Assay used: immunoSEQ multiplex PCR; TCRdb lists only in-frame clones, some missing. The sample has about 150,000 clones, 76% seen once; the top ten hold approximately 2.8%. The specimen sequenced was PBMCs. These receptor sequences come from a male donor in good health and CMV-seronegative.

This clone has only a few counts. The chain carries TRBV5-4 and TRBJ2-7, with a possible D match to TRBD2 (5 bases). Germline V gene lookup returns CDR1 SGHNT and CDR2 YYREEE (reference sequence). Trimming took off 4 bases at V and 2 bases at J, with 13 bases between the two ends. The CDR3 runs to 14 residues. The CDR3 nucleotides read TGTGCCAGCAGCCAAGATGAACTAGCCTACGAGCAGTACTTC. Its protein product is CASSQDELAYEQYF.

This clone has only a few counts. This sequence joins TRBV5-1 and TRBJ2-2; no definite D call. The length of the CDR3 is 16 residues. Germline V gene data show CDR1 as SGHRS and CDR2 as YFSETQ. Trimming cost V 2 bases and J 2 bases, with 13 bases left between them. CDR3 DNA: TGCGCCAGCAGCTTACCCGAGACACGTAACACCGGGGAGCTGTTTTTT. Its translation is CASSLPETRNTGELFF.

This clone has just a few counts. J is TRBJ2-7 and V is TRBV30; 8 bases are shared with TRBD1. V was pared by 1 base and J by 4 bases, with 0 bases of the junction left unmatched. This CDR3 region has 12 residues. Per germline, CDR1 GTSNPN and CDR2 SVGIG (reference sequence). This CDR3 is CAWSGTGYEQYF. In DNA, the CDR3 is TGTGCCTGGAGTGGGACAGGGTACGAGCAGTACTTC.

The chain links TRBV15 to TRBJ2-5, with D tentatively TRBD2 (6 bases). Trimming shortened V by 0 bases and J by 7 bases, and 12 bases separated the two germline ends. Germline CDR1 LNHNV, CDR2 YYDKDF (reference sequence). The CDR3 contains 14 residues. CDR3 DNA: TGTGCCACCAGCAGAGATCTCGGGGAGGTGACCCAGTACTTC. This encodes CATSRDLGEVTQYF.

The gene calls are TRBV10-3 and TRBJ1-2; D is unclear. Trimming took off 0 bases at V and 5 bases at J, with 4 bases between the two ends. The germline gives CDR1 ENHRY, CDR2 SYGVKD. CDR3 size: 12 residues. CDR3 nucleotides: TGTGCCATCAGTGAGTCGTCGTATGGCTACACCTTC. Amino acids: CAISESSYGYTF.

This clone was observed a single time. V and J are TRBV7-2 and TRBJ1-1; 7 positions agree with TRBD1. Per germline, CDR1 SGHTA and CDR2 FQGNSA. V lost 2 bases to trimming and J lost 2 bases; unmatched junction nucleotides: 5. The CDR3 sequence is 15 residues long. The CDR3 DNA is TGTGCCAGCAGCTTAACTCGGACAGGTAACACTGAAGCTTTCTTT. Protein: CASSLTRTGNTEAFF.

The rearrangement links TRBV7-6 to TRBJ2-5, with 7 bases that match TRBD2. Germline lookup yields CDR1 SGHVS and CDR2 FNYEAQ. J gave up 0 bases and V 8 bases, and 9 bases lay outside the gene matches. The CDR3 contains 15 residues. Written as DNA, the CDR3 is TGTGCCAGCGGCAAGGGGACTAAGTACCAAGAGACCCAGTACTTC. Amino acid sequence: CASGKGTKYQETQYF.

This sequence joins TRBV28 and TRBJ2-5; TRBD2 is a possible D gene (5 bases). V lost 6 bases, J lost 5 bases, and 16 bases lay in between. CDR3 size: 14 residues. The germline V gene encodes CDR1 MDHEN and CDR2 SYDVKM. DNA for the CDR3: TGTGCCAGCAGGGAGGACCTTTTGAGGGAGACCCAGTACTTC. It yields the protein CASREDLLRETQYF.

This chain connects TRBV10-3 to TRBJ2-5, with D possibly being TRBD1 or TRBD2 (6 bases each). V was trimmed by 6 bases and J by 2 bases, leaving 13 bases between them. Germline V gives CDR1 ENHRY, CDR2 SYGVKD. The length of the CDR3 is 14 residues. The CDR3 nucleotides read TGTGCCATCAGGGAGGGGGGCTGGCAAGAGACCCAGTACTTC. Protein product: CAIREGGWQETQYF.

In its sample, this clone was seen once. This sequence joins TRBV18 and TRBJ2-1; 13 nucleotides agree with TRBD2. The germline V gene encodes CDR1 KGHSH and CDR2 LQKENI. V lost 0 bases, J lost 7 bases, and 0 bases stayed unmatched. The CDR3 runs to 15 residues. The CDR3 reads CASSPPGLAGNEQFF. CDR3 coding DNA: TGTGCCAGCTCACCACCGGGACTAGCGGGGAATGAGCAGTTCTTC. The whole variable domain, remainder taken from reference TRBV18 and TRBJ2-1, is NAGVMQNPRHLVRRRGQEARLRCSPMKGHSHVYWYRQLPEEGLKFMVYLQKENIIDESGMPKERFSAEFPKEGPSILRIQQVVRGDSAAYFCASSPPGLAGNEQFFGPGTRLTVL.

The rearrangement links TRBV19 to TRBJ1-5; no definite D call. Per germline, CDR1 LNHDA and CDR2 SQIVND (reference sequence). Trimming removed 7 bases at V and 3 bases at J, with 16 bases between. There are 15 residues in the CDR3. This chain's CDR3 is CASTLGVGYNQPQHF. CDR3 DNA sequence: TGTGCCAGTACCCTAGGAGTAGGTTACAATCAGCCCCAGCATTTT.

The rearrangement joins TRBV28 to TRBJ2-3; perhaps TRBD2 as D (5 bases). The V gene's germline CDR1 is MDHEN and CDR2 SYDVKM. This CDR3 has 14 amino acids. The ends were cut back, 2 bases at V and 6 bases at J, with 12 bases in the middle. Here the CDR3 reads CASSLGPRRDTQYF. As DNA, the CDR3 is TGTGCCAGCAGTTTAGGGCCCCGGAGGGATACGCAGTATTTT.

The V gene is TRBV19, the J gene TRBJ2-3; 7 bases map to TRBD1. The CDR3 has 16 amino acids. CDR1 is LNHDA and CDR2 is SQIVND in the germline V gene (reference sequence). J gave up 0 bases and V 5 bases, and 8 bases lay outside the gene matches. The CDR3 is CASSHPWTGSTDTQYF. CDR3 in DNA: TGTGCCAGTAGTCACCCGTGGACAGGAAGCACAGATACGCAGTATTTT.

The rearrangement joins TRBV7-2 to TRBJ2-7; 9 bases agree with TRBD1. Germline CDR1 SGHTA, CDR2 FQGNSA. The CDR3 extends over 15 amino acids. Losses at the gene ends were 6 bases for V and 1 base for J; bases not matched to a gene: 7. CDR3 DNA sequence: TGTGCCAGCAGAGCGCCCGGGACAGGGTCCTACGAGCAGTACTTC. Protein product: CASRAPGTGSYEQYF.

This clone appeared a few times. The chain couples TRBV7-2 to TRBJ2-3, with 8 bases matching TRBD2. The CDR3 consists of 16 residues. Trimming took 4 bases from V and 5 from J; bases not matched to a gene: 11. Germline CDR1 SGHTA, CDR2 FQGNSA. The CDR3, as DNA: TGTGCCAGCAGCTCGCCCCCCGGGACTAGAAGAGATACGCAGTATTTT. Its protein product is CASSSPPGTRRDTQYF.

V is TRBV5-1 and J is TRBJ2-3; D unresolved. This CDR3 is built from 13 residues. Germline CDR1 reads SGHRS; CDR2 reads YFSETQ. Trimming cost V 4 bases and J 4 bases, with 10 bases left between them. CDR3 residues: CASSPQVADTQYF. The CDR3 coding sequence is TGCGCCAGCAGCCCCCAGGTGGCAGATACGCAGTATTTT.